These 13 T cell receptor beta chains were all obtained from the same sample, sequenced in a study of cytomegalovirus exposure and HLA in healthy donors. The PCR used 60 Vbeta and 13 Jbeta primers. Assay: immunoSEQ multiplex PCR; the TCRdb copy retains only in-frame clones and omits some. The sample shows about 130,000 clones, 74% of them seen only once. The sample taken for sequencing was PBMCs. All receptors derive from a man in his forties or fifties in good health and CMV-seropositive.

The rearrangement uses TRBV7-9 and TRBJ2-5; 7 bases line up with TRBD1. Germline V gene data show CDR1 as SEHNR and CDR2 as FQNEAQ (reference sequence). J was trimmed by 0 bases and V by 4 bases; bases with no gene match: 11. The CDR3 is 17 residues long. The CDR3 bases are TGTGCCAGCAGCTCCCTTCGGGGACAGAAGTACCAAGAGACCCAGTACTTC. It codes for CASSSLRGQKYQETQYF.

About this clone: The same CDR3 also results from other DNA sequences found in this sample. The chain has TRBV5-1 and TRBJ2-3, with a tentative D call TRBD1 (5 bases). Germline-derived CDR1 and CDR2 are SGHRS and YFSETQ. This CDR3 spans 14 amino acids. V was clipped by 0 bases and J by 3 bases, with 8 bases between them. The CDR3 DNA follows: TGCGCCAGCAGCTTGGGACAGTCAACAGATACGCAGTATTTT. Translating gives CASSLGQSTDTQYF.

The chain is built from TRBV18 and TRBJ1-2; TRBD1 matches at 10 bases. CDR3 length equals 15 residues. The V gene end was trimmed by 3 bases and the J gene end by 2 bases; junction bases not matched to a gene: 3. The germline CDR1 and CDR2 sequences are KGHSH and LQKENI. The CDR3 DNA is TGTGCCAGCTCACCTGGACAGGGGGAGAACTATGGCTACACCTTC. Its protein is CASSPGQGENYGYTF.

The V call is TRBV12-5, the J call TRBJ2-7; D is undetermined. Germline CDR1 LGHNT, CDR2 FRNRAP. The CDR3 extends over 13 amino acids. Trimming removed 6 bases at V and 1 base at J, with 10 bases between. The DNA of the CDR3 is TGTGCTAGTGGCCCCGGGTATTCCTACGAGCAGTACTTC. Its protein is CASGPGYSYEQYF.

This rearrangement joins TRBV5-1 to TRBJ1-2, with a possible D match to TRBD1 (5 bases). V lost 0 bases to trimming and J lost 4 bases, with 16 bases between them. This CDR3 is built from 16 residues. Germline V gives CDR1 SGHRS, CDR2 YFSETQ. The CDR3 spells CASSLGGTEGAYGYTF. Written as DNA, the CDR3 is TGCGCCAGCAGCTTGGGGGGGACGGAGGGTGCCTATGGCTACACCTTC. Combining the CDR3 with reference TRBV5-1 and TRBJ1-2 gives the whole variable domain KAGVTQTPRYLIKTRGQQVTLSCSPISGHRSVSWYQQTPGQGLQFLFEYFSETQRNKGNFPGRFSGRQFSNSRSEMNVSTLELGDSALYLCASSLGGTEGAYGYTFGSGTRLTVV.

A single count supports this clone. This rearrangement joins TRBV27 to TRBJ2-1; D may be TRBD2 (6 bases). Deletions cut 3 bases from V and 9 bases from J, with 12 bases between. Germline V lookup: CDR1 MNHEY, CDR2 SMNVEV (reference sequence). The CDR3 is 13 residues long. CDR3 protein: CASSLRGTIEQFF. CDR3 coding DNA: TGTGCCAGCAGTTTGCGGGGAACCATTGAGCAGTTCTTC.

This clone was observed a few times. V is TRBV19 and J is TRBJ2-2; 9 bases are shared with TRBD2. Unmatched junction bases numbered 9, after V lost 9 bases and J lost 1 base. The CDR3 is 16 residues long. Looked up from germline, CDR1 is LNHDA and CDR2 is SQIVND (reference sequence). The CDR3 sequence: CASQRGRAENTGELFF. CDR3 coding DNA: TGTGCCAGCCAGCGCGGGAGGGCCGAGAACACCGGGGAGCTGTTTTTT.

The chain joins TRBV28 to TRBJ2-3; the D is unclear. Deletions cut 6 bases from V and 0 bases from J, with 13 bases between. Per the germline V gene, CDR1 is MDHEN and CDR2 is SYDVKM. CDR3 length: 15 residues. CDR3 region: CASSSAADSTDTQYF. The DNA of the CDR3 is TGTGCCAGCAGCTCCGCGGCGGATAGCACAGATACGCAGTATTTT.

This clone occurred once. This chain connects TRBV7-8 to TRBJ1-3; D remains unclear. Germline V gene lookup returns CDR1 SGHVS and CDR2 FQNEAQ. The CDR3 contains 12 residues. Trimming pared 4 bases from V and 11 bases from J, leaving 12 bases between. As DNA, the CDR3 is TGTGCCAGCAGCTCGACTGAAGTCGCCATATATTTT. It codes for CASSSTEVAIYF. The whole variable domain, filled in from reference TRBV7-8 and TRBJ1-3, reads GAGVSQSPRYKVAKRGQDVALRCDPISGHVSLFWYQQALGQGPEFLTYFQNEAQLDKSGLPSDRFFAERPEGSVSTLKIQRTQQEDSAVYLCASSSTEVAIYFGEGSWLTVV.

This clone has only a few counts. This chain connects TRBV6-6 to TRBJ2-2; D perhaps matches TRBD1 (6 bases). Germline CDR1 is MNHNY and CDR2 is SVGAGI (reference sequence). The CDR3 is 16 amino acids. With 5 bases removed from V and 0 bases from J, the gap between germline ends came to 13 bases. The CDR3, as DNA: TGTGCCAGCAGTCCTGACAGGTTCGCGAACACCGGGGAGCTGTTTTTT. It translates to CASSPDRFANTGELFF.

V gene TRBV5-5 combines with J gene TRBJ2-1; TRBD2 matches 12 bases. The CDR3 is 16 amino acids. Germline values: CDR1 SGHKS, CDR2 YYEKEE (reference sequence). V shed 4 bases and J 7 bases; nucleotides not matched to a gene: 9. This CDR3 is CASSPDWTSGENEQFF. The CDR3 DNA is TGTGCCAGCAGCCCGGACTGGACTAGCGGGGAAAATGAGCAGTTCTTC.

This chain connects TRBV6-5 to TRBJ2-7; D not resolved. The CDR3 length is 12 residues. Germline V gene lookup returns CDR1 MNHEY and CDR2 SVGAGI. Trimming took 6 bases from V and 1 from J, leaving 7 bases between them. CDR3 in amino acids: CASRAGSYEQYF. CDR3 coding DNA: TGTGCCAGCAGGGCAGGTTCCTACGAGCAGTACTTC.

This clone has a single count. This chain uses TRBV18 with TRBJ1-6; 7 nucleotides line up with TRBD1. Germline values: CDR1 KGHSH, CDR2 LQKENI. V shed 5 bases and J 2 bases; nucleotides not matched to a gene: 6. CDR3 length equals 16 residues. The CDR3 loop reads CASSTTGDPYNSPLHF. The CDR3, as DNA: TGTGCCAGCTCAACTACAGGGGATCCCTATAATTCACCCCTCCACTTT.